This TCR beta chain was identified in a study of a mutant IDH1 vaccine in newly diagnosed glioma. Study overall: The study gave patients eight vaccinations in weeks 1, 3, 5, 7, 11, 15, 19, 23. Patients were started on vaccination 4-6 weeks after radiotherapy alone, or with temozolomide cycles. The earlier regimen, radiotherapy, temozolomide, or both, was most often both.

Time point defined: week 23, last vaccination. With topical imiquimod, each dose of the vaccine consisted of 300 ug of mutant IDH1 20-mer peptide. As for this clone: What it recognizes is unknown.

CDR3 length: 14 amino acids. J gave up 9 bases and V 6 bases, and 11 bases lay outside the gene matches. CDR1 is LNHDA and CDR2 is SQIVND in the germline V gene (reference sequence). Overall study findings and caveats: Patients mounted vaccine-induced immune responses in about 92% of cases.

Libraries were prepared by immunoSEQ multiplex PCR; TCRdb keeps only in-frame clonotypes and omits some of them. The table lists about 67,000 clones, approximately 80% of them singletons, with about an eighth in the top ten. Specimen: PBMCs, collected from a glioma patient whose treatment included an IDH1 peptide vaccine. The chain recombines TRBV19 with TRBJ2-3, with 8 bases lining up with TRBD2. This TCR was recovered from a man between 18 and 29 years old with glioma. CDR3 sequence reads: CASSPGLAPDTQYF. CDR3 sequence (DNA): TGTGCCAGTAGCCCTGGACTAGCTCCCGACACGCAGTATTTT.